The 4 T cell receptor beta chains below come from one sample, sequenced in a study of glioma-infiltrating T cells. The iRepertoire nested amplicon-rescue multiplex PCR amplified TCR alpha and beta CDR3s from RNA. TCRdb reprocessed the multiplex PCR reads with MiXCR, giving one entry per CDR3 protein. The sample comprises 150,000 or so distinct CDR3 sequences, 30% to 40% of which are singletons, and over 15% rests with the top ten. Material: glioma tissue, nonneoplastic brain tissue, or PBMCs (not recorded which). Receptors originate from a human donor with low-grade glioma or glioblastoma, undergoing nonglioma brain surgery, or in good health (not recorded which).

This clonotype was observed at least ten times. The V and J genes are TRBV6-2 or TRBV6-3 and TRBJ2-7; D possibly corresponds to TRBD1 (7 bases). From germline, CDR1 is MNHEY and CDR2 SVGEGT. Trimming removed 3 bases at V and 6 bases at J, with 12 bases between. CDR3 length equals 13 residues. The CDR3 region is CASSYRQGGEQYF. CDR3 DNA sequence: TGTGCCAGCAGTTATAGACAGGGAGGCGAGCAGTACTTC.

This clonotype was found a few times. V is TRBV4-1 and J is TRBJ2-2; D not certain. In germline, CDR1 is MGHRA, CDR2 YSYEKL. This CDR3 region has 16 residues. Trimming stripped 1 base from V and 2 bases from J, with 11 bases between. DNA of the CDR3: TGCGCCAGCAGCCAAGGGGTAGCTGACAACACCGGGGAGCTGTTTTTT. It encodes CASSQGVADNTGELFF.

This clonotype was seen only a few times. The chain joins TRBV6-1 to TRBJ2-7; 9 bases agree with TRBD1. Per the germline V gene, CDR1 is MNHNS and CDR2 is SASEGT. V shed 6 bases and J 3 bases; nucleotides not matched to a gene: 9. The CDR3 runs 15 residues. This chain's CDR3 is CASSPRDREFYEQYF. CDR3 in DNA: TGTGCCAGCAGCCCCCGGGACAGGGAATTCTACGAGCAGTACTTC.

Comment on this clonotype: A junction boundary mismatches the germline segment, possibly from a read error. The chain couples TRBV10-2 to TRBJ2-7, with 9 nucleotides matching TRBD1. Germline values: CDR1 WSHSY, CDR2 SAAADI. This CDR3 is built from 15 residues. CDR3 coding DNA: TGTGCCACCAATACAGGACAGGGGAGCTCCTACGAGCAGTACTTC. Its translation is CATNTGQGSSYEQYF.